The rows below give T cell receptor beta chains drawn from one sample of a study of blood T cell repertoires in COVID-19. This table comes from immunoSEQ multiplex PCR, and its TCRdb copy is limited to in-frame clones, with some not included. Of almost 50,000 clones in the sample, about 80% were seen once. The sequenced sample was peripheral blood. The receptors shown here come from a man in his 70s with acute or convalescent COVID-19. CDR3s include the opening cysteine and the closing phenylalanine or tryptophan. The D gene is left open where the match is weak. Size values are once, few and many counts, or a class for expanded clones, and some rows have none.

>TRBD2|few|TRBV7-9|TRBJ2-5
CASSRGGQETQYF
TGTGCCAGCAGCCGGGGGGGCCAAGAGACCCAGTACTTC
>TRBD2|NA|TRBV5-1|TRBJ2-3
CASSFLTSGSTDTQYF
TGCGCCAGCAGCTTCCTTACTAGCGGGAGCACAGATACGCAGTATTTT
>NA|NA|TRBV5-1|TRBJ2-3
CASSLRGGGPTDDTQYF
TGCGCCAGCAGCCTCCGTGGCGGGGGCCCCACAGATGATACGCAGTATTTT
>TRBD2|few|TRBV20-1|TRBJ2-7
CSASGELAASGSSYEQYF
TGCAGTGCTAGTGGTGAGTTGGCAGCTAGCGGGAGCTCCTACGAGCAGTACTTC
>NA|NA|TRBV15|TRBJ2-5
CATSRDRERVGGGETQYF
TGTGCCACCAGCAGAGATCGGGAGCGGGTTGGTGGAGGAGAGACCCAGTACTTC
>NA|NA|TRBV7-7|TRBJ2-5
CASSPPGPGETQYF
TGTGCCAGCAGCCCCCCAGGTCCCGGAGAGACCCAGTACTTC
>TRBD1|NA|TRBV6-4|TRBJ2-1
CASKIGTGVNEQFF
TGTGCCAGCAAAATCGGGACAGGGGTAAATGAGCAGTTCTTC
>NA|NA|TRBV21-1|TRBJ2-1
CASSKAGADEQFF
TGTGCCAGCAGCAAAGCAGGGGCCGATGAGCAGTTCTTC
>TRBD1|NA|TRBV18|TRBJ1-4
CASSSGQDNEKLFF
TGTGCCAGCTCATCAGGACAGGATAATGAAAAACTGTTTTTT
>NA|NA|TRBV19|TRBJ1-5
CASSIGTAEPQHF
TGTGCCAGTAGTATTGGTACCGCGGAGCCCCAGCATTTT
>NA|NA|TRBV4-1|TRBJ1-5
CASSQDGEGRQPQHF
TGCGCCAGCAGCCAAGATGGGGAGGGGCGGCAGCCCCAGCATTTT
>NA|NA|TRBV3-1/TRBV3-2|TRBJ2-1
CASSLRVDEQFF
TGTGCCAGCAGCCTCAGGGTCGATGAGCAGTTCTTC
>TRBD2|NA|TRBV28|TRBJ2-3
CASSSRGGGWADTQYF
TGTGCCAGCAGTTCCCGCGGCGGGGGGTGGGCAGATACGCAGTATTTT
>TRBD1|NA|TRBV6-6|TRBJ1-1
CASSYYPGGMGTEAFF
TGTGCCAGCAGTTATTACCCAGGGGGTATGGGCACTGAAGCTTTCTTT
>TRBD1|NA|TRBV7-9|TRBJ1-3
CASSSYRYGQGLVGNTIYF
TGTGCCAGCAGCTCTTACCGCTATGGACAGGGCTTAGTTGGAAACACCATATATTTT
>TRBD1|NA|TRBV5-1|TRBJ1-1
CASSRGTGGADEAFF
TGCGCCAGCAGCCGTGGGACAGGGGGCGCAGATGAAGCTTTCTTT
>NA|NA|TRBV7-2|TRBJ1-5
CASSLLRVDQPQHF
TGTGCCAGCAGCTTATTGAGGGTAGATCAGCCCCAGCATTTT
>TRBD1|NA|TRBV11-3|TRBJ2-1
CASTIQGAQGNNEQFF
TGTGCCAGCACCATACAGGGGGCGCAGGGGAACAATGAGCAGTTCTTC
>TRBD2|NA|TRBV7-9|TRBJ2-7
CASSPKGTSGSYEQYF
TGTGCCAGCAGCCCGAAGGGGACTAGCGGGAGCTACGAGCAGTACTTC
>NA|NA|TRBV12-3/TRBV12-4|TRBJ2-3
CASREGADTQYF
TGTGCCAGCAGGGAGGGTGCAGATACGCAGTATTTT
>TRBD2|NA|TRBV29-1|TRBJ2-5
CSVRLAGVETQYF
TGCAGCGTCCGACTAGCGGGAGTAGAGACCCAGTACTTC
>TRBD1|NA|TRBV5-4|TRBJ1-4
CASSWGTGATNEKLFF
TGTGCCAGCAGCTGGGGGACAGGAGCAACTAATGAAAAACTGTTTTTT
>NA|NA|TRBV27|TRBJ2-5
CASRQDGGRTQYF
TGTGCCAGCAGGCAGGATGGTGGGCGGACCCAGTACTTC